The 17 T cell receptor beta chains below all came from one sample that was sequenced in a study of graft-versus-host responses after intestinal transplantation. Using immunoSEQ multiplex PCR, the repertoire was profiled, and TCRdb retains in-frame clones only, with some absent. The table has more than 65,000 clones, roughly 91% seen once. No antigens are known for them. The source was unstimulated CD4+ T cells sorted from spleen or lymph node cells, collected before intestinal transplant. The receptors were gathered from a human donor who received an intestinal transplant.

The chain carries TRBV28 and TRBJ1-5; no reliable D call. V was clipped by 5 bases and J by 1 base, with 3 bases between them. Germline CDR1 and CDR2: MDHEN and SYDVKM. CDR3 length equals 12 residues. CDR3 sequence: CASSRSNQPQHF. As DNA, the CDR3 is TGTGCCAGCAGTCGGAGCAATCAGCCCCAGCATTTT.

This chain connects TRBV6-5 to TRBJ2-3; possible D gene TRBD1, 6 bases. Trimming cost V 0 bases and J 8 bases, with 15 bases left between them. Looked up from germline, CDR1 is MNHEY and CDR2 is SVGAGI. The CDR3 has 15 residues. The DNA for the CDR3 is TGTGCCAGCAGTTACTCGGCCCAGGGGAAGGGTACGCAGTATTTT. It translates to CASSYSAQGKGTQYF.

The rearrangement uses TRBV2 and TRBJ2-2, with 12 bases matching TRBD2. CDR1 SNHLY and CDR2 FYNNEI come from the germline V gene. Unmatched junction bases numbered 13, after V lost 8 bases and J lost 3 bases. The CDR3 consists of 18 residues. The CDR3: CASQELAGGRQDTGELFF. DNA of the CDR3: TGTGCCAGCCAAGAGCTAGCGGGGGGGCGCCAGGACACCGGGGAGCTGTTTTTT.

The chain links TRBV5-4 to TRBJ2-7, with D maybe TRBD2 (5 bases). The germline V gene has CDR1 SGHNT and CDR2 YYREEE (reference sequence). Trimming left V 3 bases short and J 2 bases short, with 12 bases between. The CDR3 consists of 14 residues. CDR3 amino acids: CASSSGRPPYEQYF. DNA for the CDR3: TGTGCCAGCAGCTCGGGGAGACCCCCCTACGAGCAGTACTTC.

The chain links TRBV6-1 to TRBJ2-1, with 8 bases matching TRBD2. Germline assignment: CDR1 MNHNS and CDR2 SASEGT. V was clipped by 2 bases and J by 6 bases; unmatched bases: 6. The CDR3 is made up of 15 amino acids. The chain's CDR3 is CASSESLAGFNEQFF. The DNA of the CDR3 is TGTGCCAGCAGTGAAAGTTTAGCGGGATTCAATGAGCAGTTCTTC.

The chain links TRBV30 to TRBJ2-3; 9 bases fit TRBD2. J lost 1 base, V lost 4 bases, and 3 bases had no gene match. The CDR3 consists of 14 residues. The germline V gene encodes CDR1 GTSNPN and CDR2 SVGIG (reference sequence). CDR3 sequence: CAWTAGGGTDTQYF. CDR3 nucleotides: TGTGCCTGGACAGCGGGGGGAGGCACAGATACGCAGTATTTT.

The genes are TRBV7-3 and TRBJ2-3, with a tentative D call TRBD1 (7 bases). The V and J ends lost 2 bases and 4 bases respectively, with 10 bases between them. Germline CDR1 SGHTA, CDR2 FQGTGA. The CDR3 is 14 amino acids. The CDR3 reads CASSLQGGPDTQYF. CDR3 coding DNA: TGTGCCAGCAGCTTACAGGGGGGCCCAGATACGCAGTATTTT.

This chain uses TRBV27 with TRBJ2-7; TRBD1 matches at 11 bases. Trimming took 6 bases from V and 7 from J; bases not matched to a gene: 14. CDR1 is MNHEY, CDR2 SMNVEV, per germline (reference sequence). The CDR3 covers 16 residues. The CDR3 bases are TGTGCCAGCAGACCCGACCGGGACAGGGGGAATCGGGAGCAGTACTTC. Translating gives CASRPDRDRGNREQYF.

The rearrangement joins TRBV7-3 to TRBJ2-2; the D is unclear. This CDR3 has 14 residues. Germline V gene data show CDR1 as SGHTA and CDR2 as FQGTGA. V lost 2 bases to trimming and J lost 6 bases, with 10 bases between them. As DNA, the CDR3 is TGTGCCAGCAGCTTAGGGTCAGGCGCCGGGGAGCTGTTTTTT. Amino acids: CASSLGSGAGELFF.

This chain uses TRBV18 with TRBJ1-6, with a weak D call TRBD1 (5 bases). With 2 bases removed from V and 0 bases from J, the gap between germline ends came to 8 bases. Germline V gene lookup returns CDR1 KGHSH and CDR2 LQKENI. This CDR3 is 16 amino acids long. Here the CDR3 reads CASSPGASSYNSPLHF. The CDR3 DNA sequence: TGTGCCAGCTCACCAGGGGCGAGCTCCTATAATTCACCCCTCCACTTT. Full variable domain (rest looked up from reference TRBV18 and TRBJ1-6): NAGVMQNPRHLVRRRGQEARLRCSPMKGHSHVYWYRQLPEEGLKFMVYLQKENIIDESGMPKERFSAEFPKEGPSILRIQQVVRGDSAAYFCASSPGASSYNSPLHFGNGTRLTVT.

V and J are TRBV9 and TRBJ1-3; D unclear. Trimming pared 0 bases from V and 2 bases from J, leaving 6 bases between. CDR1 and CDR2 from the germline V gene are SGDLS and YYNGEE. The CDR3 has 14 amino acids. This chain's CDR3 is CASSVDRAGNTIYF. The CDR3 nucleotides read TGTGCCAGCAGCGTAGACCGCGCTGGAAACACCATATATTTT. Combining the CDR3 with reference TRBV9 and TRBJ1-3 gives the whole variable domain DSGVTQTPKHLITATGQRVTLRCSPRSGDLSVYWYQQSLDQGLQFLIQYYNGEERAKGNILERFSAQQFPDLHSELNLSSLELGDSALYFCASSVDRAGNTIYFGEGSWLTVV.

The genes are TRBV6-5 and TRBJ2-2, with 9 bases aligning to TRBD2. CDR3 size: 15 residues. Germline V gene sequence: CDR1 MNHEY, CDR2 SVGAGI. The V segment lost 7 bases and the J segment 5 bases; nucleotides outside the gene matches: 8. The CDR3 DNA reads TGTGCCAGCACCTATAGCGGGAGCGGTACCGGGGAGCTGTTTTTT. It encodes CASTYSGSGTGELFF.

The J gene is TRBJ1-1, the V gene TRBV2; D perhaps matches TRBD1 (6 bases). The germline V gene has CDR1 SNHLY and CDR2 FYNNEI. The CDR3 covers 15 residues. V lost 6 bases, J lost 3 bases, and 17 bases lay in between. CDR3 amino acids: CASSQRTGYDTEAFF. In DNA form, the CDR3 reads TGTGCCAGCAGCCAACGCACAGGGTACGACACTGAAGCTTTCTTT.

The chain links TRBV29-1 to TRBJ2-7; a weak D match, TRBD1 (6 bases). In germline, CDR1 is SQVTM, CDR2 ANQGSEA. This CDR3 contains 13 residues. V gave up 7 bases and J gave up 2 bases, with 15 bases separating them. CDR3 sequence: CSARQDLPYEQYF. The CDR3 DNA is TGCAGCGCGCGACAGGACCTCCCCTACGAGCAGTACTTC.

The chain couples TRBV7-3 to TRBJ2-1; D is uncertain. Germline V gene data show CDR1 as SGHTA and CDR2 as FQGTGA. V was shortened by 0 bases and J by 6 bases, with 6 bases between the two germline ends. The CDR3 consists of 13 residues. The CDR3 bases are TGTGCCAGCAGCTTAACTAGTTCCAATGAGCAGTTCTTC. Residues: CASSLTSSNEQFF.

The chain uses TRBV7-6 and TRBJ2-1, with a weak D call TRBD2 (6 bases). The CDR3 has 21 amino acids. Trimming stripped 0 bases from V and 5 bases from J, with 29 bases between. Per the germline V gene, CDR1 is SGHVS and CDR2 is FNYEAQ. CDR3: CASSLARVWRAIPGYHNEQFF. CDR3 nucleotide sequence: TGTGCCAGCAGCTTAGCGAGGGTTTGGAGGGCAATCCCGGGGTACCACAATGAGCAGTTCTTC.

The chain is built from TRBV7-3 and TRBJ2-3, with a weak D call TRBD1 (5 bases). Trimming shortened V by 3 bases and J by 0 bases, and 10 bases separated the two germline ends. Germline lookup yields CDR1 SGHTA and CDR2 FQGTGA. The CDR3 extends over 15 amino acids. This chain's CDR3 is CASSLGQLSTDTQYF. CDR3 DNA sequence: TGTGCCAGCAGCTTGGGGCAGCTTAGCACAGATACGCAGTATTTT.